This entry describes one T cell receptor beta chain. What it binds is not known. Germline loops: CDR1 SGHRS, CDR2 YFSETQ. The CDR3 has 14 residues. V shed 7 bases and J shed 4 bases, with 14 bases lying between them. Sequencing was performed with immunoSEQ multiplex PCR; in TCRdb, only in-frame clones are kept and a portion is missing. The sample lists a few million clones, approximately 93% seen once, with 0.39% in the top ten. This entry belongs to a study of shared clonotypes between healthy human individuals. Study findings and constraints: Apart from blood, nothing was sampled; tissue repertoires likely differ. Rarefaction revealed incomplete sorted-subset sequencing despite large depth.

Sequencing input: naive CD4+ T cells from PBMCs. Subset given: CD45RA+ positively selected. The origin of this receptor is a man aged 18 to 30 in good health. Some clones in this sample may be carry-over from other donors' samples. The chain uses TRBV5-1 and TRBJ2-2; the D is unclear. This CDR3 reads CASSVSPATGELFF. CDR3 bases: TGCGCCAGCTCAGTATCGCCCGCCACCGGGGAGCTGTTTTTT.